The present T cell receptor beta chain was sequenced within a study of blood T cell repertoires in COVID-19. Background on the study: Sample material is recorded as cDNA or gDNA derived from T cells, B-cell-depleted T cells, or PBMCs.

In the original analysis: The authors estimated nucleated cell counts from reference gene primer amplification. Clones were sequenced by immunoSEQ multiplex PCR, and TCRdb holds only the in-frame ones, with some missing. D and trimming come from the DNA, and the V and J calls and clone size come from that table. The table has approximately 89,000 clones, roughly 92% seen once. On this clone: Distinct nucleotide sequences in the sample also encode this CDR3.

Unmatched junction bases numbered 7, after V lost 2 bases and J lost 5 bases. Germline-derived CDR1 and CDR2 are MDHEN and SYDVKM. This CDR3 region has 15 residues. The sequence was obtained from a woman aged 60-75 years with active COVID-19. The specimen sequenced was peripheral blood. This chain links TRBV28 with TRBJ2-5; TRBD1 aligns across 8 bases. CDR3 sequence reads: CASSLLAGGRETQYF. DNA for the CDR3: TGTGCCAGCAGTTTACTCGCAGGGGGCAGGGAGACCCAGTACTTC. Supplemented by reference TRBV28 and TRBJ2-5, the full variable domain reads DVKVTQSSRYLVKRTGEKVFLECVQDMDHENMFWYRQDPGLGLRLIYFSYDVKMKEKGDIPEGYSVSREKKERFSLILESASTNQTSMYLCASSLLAGGRETQYFGPGTRLLVL.